The present T cell receptor (beta chain) was sequenced within a study of blood T cell repertoires in COVID-19. The data were produced by immunoSEQ multiplex PCR, yet TCRdb's version contains in-frame clones alone and is incomplete. The sample has more than 75,000 clones, roughly 90% seen once. Germline values: CDR1 SEHNR, CDR2 FQNEAQ (reference sequence). There are 16 residues in the CDR3. V was trimmed by 2 bases and J by 0 bases, leaving 11 bases between them. Sequences were obtained from peripheral blood. The clonotype comes from a man aged 45-65 years with COVID-19, enrolled during active disease. J is TRBJ2-1 and V is TRBV7-9; unclear D gene. Here the CDR3 reads CASSLHIGYSYNEQFF. CDR3 bases: TGTGCCAGCAGCTTACATATCGGGTACTCCTACAATGAGCAGTTCTTC.